The 32 T cell receptor beta chains below all came from one sample that was sequenced in a study of control samples from healthy donors and cancer patients (dated by TCRdb to the early 2020s). Receptor amplification or capture employed the immunoSEQ multiplex PCR assay. TCRdb carries this immuneACCESS record with in-frame sequences only. Its versions omit some clonotypes, under half of them owing to an unresolved V gene in the studies checked, with the rest unexplained. The sample includes more than 95,000 clones, with approximately 84% observed a single time. The ten largest clonotypes hold 1.5% to 2% of the sample. Sequences were obtained from blood. The receptors originated from a man younger than 30 in good health.

This chain links TRBV4-1 with TRBJ1-4, with D tentatively TRBD1 (5 bases). The CDR3 sequence is 15 residues long. The germline V gene encodes CDR1 MGHRA and CDR2 YSYEKL. Trimming removed 4 bases from V and 0 bases from J, with 9 bases in between. CDR3 nucleotide sequence: TGCGCCAGCAGCCCGACAGAGACAACTAATGAAAAACTGTTTTTT. It specifies CASSPTETTNEKLFF.

The chain carries TRBV7-9 and TRBJ2-3, with D perhaps matching TRBD2 (5 bases). This CDR3 is 16 amino acids long. Germline CDR1 SEHNR, CDR2 FQNEAQ (reference sequence). Trimming cost V 2 bases and J 2 bases, with 14 bases left between them. Here the CDR3 reads CASSLREFLHTDTQYF. In nucleotides, the CDR3 is TGTGCCAGCAGCTTACGGGAATTCTTGCACACAGATACGCAGTATTTT. Variable domain in full (rest from reference TRBV7-9 and TRBJ2-3): DTGVSQNPRHKITKRGQNVTFRCDPISEHNRLYWYRQTLGQGPEFLTYFQNEAQLEKSRLLSDRFSAERPKGSFSTLEIQRTEQGDSAMYLCASSLREFLHTDTQYFGPGTRLTVL.

This clone was seen a few times. The chain uses TRBV4-1 and TRBJ1-5, with TRBD1 matching over 11 bases. The CDR3 contains 17 residues. The germline V gene encodes CDR1 MGHRA and CDR2 YSYEKL. The V segment lost 4 bases and the J segment 3 bases; nucleotides outside the gene matches: 8. In nucleotides, the CDR3 is TGCGCCAGCAGCCCGGCGGGGGACAGGGGGATCAATCAGCCCCAGCATTTT. Protein sequence: CASSPAGDRGINQPQHF.

The gene calls are TRBV11-1 and TRBJ1-2; D might be TRBD1 (5 bases). V was clipped by 2 bases and J by 0 bases, with 10 bases between them. The CDR3 runs 15 residues. CDR1 is SGHAT, CDR2 FQDESV, per germline (reference sequence). Here the CDR3 reads CASSLSQGTNYGYTF. The CDR3 DNA reads as TGTGCCAGCAGCTTAAGCCAGGGTACTAACTATGGCTACACCTTC.

The rearrangement links TRBV3-1 (or the pseudogene TRBV3-2) to TRBJ2-1; no clear D. CDR3 size: 12 residues. Trimming left V 1 base short and J 5 bases short, with 3 bases between. Germline V gives CDR1 LGHDT, CDR2 YNNKEL (reference sequence). The CDR3 reads CASSQGNNEQFF. Here the CDR3 DNA reads TGTGCCAGCAGCCAAGGTAACAATGAGCAGTTCTTC.

This chain joins TRBV6-2 or TRBV6-3 and TRBJ2-6; tentative D call: TRBD1 (6 bases). The CDR3 sequence is 15 residues long. Trimming cost V 5 bases and J 2 bases, with 10 bases left between them. Per germline, CDR1 MNHEY and CDR2 SVGEGT. CDR3 sequence: CASSAQGTGANVLTF. CDR3 bases: TGTGCCAGCAGTGCACAGGGAACTGGGGCCAACGTCCTGACTTTC.

The rearrangement joins TRBV29-1 to TRBJ2-7; 7 bases are a match to TRBD2. Germline V gives CDR1 SQVTM, CDR2 ANQGSEA. The CDR3 consists of 13 residues. The V segment lost 7 bases and the J segment 5 bases; nucleotides outside the gene matches: 11. CDR3 sequence (DNA): TGCAGCGCCATCGGACGGGAGGAAGACGAGCAGTACTTC. Translating gives CSAIGREEDEQYF.

Regarding this clone: Mismatch with germline at one junction end may stem from a read error. The DNA of the CDR3 is TGTGCCAGCACCCTAGGGACAGGGGCGACCCCGGCCTTC. It yields the protein CASTLGTGATPAF. This chain connects TRBV7-6 to TRBJ1-2, with TRBD1 identical over 10 bases. This CDR3 spans 13 amino acids. Germline V gene data show CDR1 as SGHVS and CDR2 as FNYEAQ.

This chain connects TRBV30 to TRBJ2-4, with no clear D. Per the germline V gene, CDR1 is GTSNPN and CDR2 is SVGIG (reference sequence). The CDR3 has 13 amino acids. V lost 1 base and J lost 8, with 12 bases in between. CDR3 nucleotide sequence: TGTGCCTGGAGTGGTCGTCCTCGGGACATTCAGTACTTC. Protein product: CAWSGRPRDIQYF.

The chain combines TRBV30 with TRBJ2-1; 8 bases are shared with TRBD2. The V and J ends lost 4 bases and 6 bases, in that order; junction bases with no gene match: 17. The CDR3 extends over 17 amino acids. Germline-derived CDR1 and CDR2 are GTSNPN and SVGIG (reference sequence). The chain's CDR3 is CAWNTYRGGGRGNEQFF. The CDR3 nucleotides read TGTGCCTGGAATACCTATCGGGGGGGAGGGAGGGGCAATGAGCAGTTCTTC.

The chain employs TRBV5-4 and TRBJ1-2; TRBD1 is a possible D gene (5 bases). The CDR3 is 15 amino acids. Germline V lookup: CDR1 SGHNT, CDR2 YYREEE (reference sequence). V was clipped by 4 bases and J by 1 base, with 14 bases between them. As DNA, the CDR3 is TGTGCCAGCAGCCCCGGGAGGGGTCTTAACTATGGCTACACCTTC. Translating gives CASSPGRGLNYGYTF.

The chain couples TRBV28 to TRBJ2-4; 9 bases are a match to TRBD2. J gave up 8 bases and V 6 bases, and 14 bases lay outside the gene matches. The CDR3 loop spans 16 amino acids. Germline lookup yields CDR1 MDHEN and CDR2 SYDVKM. The chain's CDR3 is CASRTGTSRPRDIQYF. CDR3 DNA: TGTGCCAGCAGGACCGGGACTAGCAGGCCAAGGGACATTCAGTACTTC.

The sample holds a few counts of this clone. The chain links TRBV3-1 (or the pseudogene TRBV3-2) to TRBJ2-7; 7 nucleotides match TRBD2. V shed 4 bases, J shed 4 bases, and the junction held 4 bases outside the gene matches. From germline, CDR1 is LGHDT and CDR2 YNNKEL (reference sequence). CDR3 size: 13 residues. The CDR3 DNA follows: TGTGCCAGCAGCCGGGGGAGGGATTACGAGCAGTACTTC. It specifies CASSRGRDYEQYF.

This chain uses TRBV6-2 or TRBV6-3 with TRBJ1-1, with a tentative D call TRBD1 (5 bases). CDR1 is MNHEY, CDR2 SVGEGT, per germline. The CDR3 is made up of 14 amino acids. Deletions cut 5 bases from V and 1 base from J, with 11 bases between. CDR3 sequence reads: CASSGGRANTEAFF. The CDR3 DNA reads TGTGCCAGCAGTGGGGGACGGGCGAACACTGAAGCTTTCTTT.

The chain links TRBV15 to TRBJ1-4, with no clear D. The V end lost 1 base, the J end lost 5 bases, and 11 bases lay between the germline ends. This CDR3 has 15 residues. Germline assignment: CDR1 LNHNV and CDR2 YYDKDF (reference sequence). In DNA form, the CDR3 reads TGTGCCACCAGCAGAGTAGGCAGAGGCAATGAAAAACTGTTTTTT. This codes for CATSRVGRGNEKLFF.

This chain connects TRBV25-1 to TRBJ2-1, with TRBD2 matching over 11 bases. Germline-derived CDR1 and CDR2 are MGHDK and SYGVNS. The CDR3 loop spans 16 amino acids. With V trimmed by 8 bases and J by 5 bases, 11 bases remained unmatched. CDR3 in amino acids: CASGKIGTSGNNEQFF. CDR3 bases: TGTGCCAGCGGAAAGATCGGGACTAGCGGAAACAATGAGCAGTTCTTC.

This clone was counted at least ten times. The chain is built from TRBV20-1 and TRBJ1-5; D gene uncertain. Germline assignment: CDR1 DFQATT and CDR2 SNEGSKA (reference sequence). CDR3 size: 13 residues. V was pared by 3 bases and J by 3 bases, with 9 bases between. The CDR3 sequence is CSASLSDNQPQHF. The CDR3 region has the DNA TGCAGTGCTAGTTTGAGTGACAATCAGCCCCAGCATTTT.

The chain carries TRBV29-1 and TRBJ2-2; a possible D gene is TRBD2 (5 bases). The V gene's germline CDR1 is SQVTM and CDR2 ANQGSEA. The CDR3 has 14 amino acids. Trimming removed 6 bases from V and 1 base from J, with 12 bases in between. In DNA, the CDR3 is TGCAGCGTGCGCAGTCGGGGGAACACCGGGGAGCTGTTTTTT. Protein product: CSVRSRGNTGELFF.

This chain connects TRBV19 to TRBJ2-7; D may be TRBD1 or TRBD2 (7 bases each). Trimming removed 1 base at V and 2 bases at J, with 15 bases between. The CDR3 has 16 residues. Germline assignment: CDR1 LNHDA and CDR2 SQIVND (reference sequence). For the CDR3, the DNA is TGTGCCAGTAGTATAGGACCAGGGGGGGCCACCTACGAGCAGTACTTC. As protein: CASSIGPGGATYEQYF.

The chain is built from TRBV9 and TRBJ1-5; D is unclear. Germline V CDR1 and CDR2: SGDLS, YYNGEE. Deletions cut 2 bases from V and 6 bases from J, with 12 bases between. The CDR3 loop spans 14 amino acids. This CDR3 is CASSVDHASQPQHF. The DNA for the CDR3 is TGTGCCAGCAGCGTGGACCATGCCAGTCAGCCCCAGCATTTT.

This clone came up once. The V call is TRBV5-6, the J call TRBJ1-5, with TRBD1 identical over 9 bases. V trimming: 4 bases; J trimming: 7 bases; junction bases outside the gene matches: 6. The CDR3 totals 14 residues. CDR1 and CDR2 from the germline V gene are SGHDT and YYEEEE. CDR3 nucleotide sequence: TGTGCCAGCAGCCTTAGACAGGGGGACCAGCCCCAGCATTTT. Protein product: CASSLRQGDQPQHF.

This sequence joins TRBV19 and TRBJ1-5; no firm D call. CDR3 size: 15 residues. V was trimmed by 6 bases and J by 3 bases, leaving 15 bases between them. CDR1 is LNHDA and CDR2 is SQIVND in the germline V gene (reference sequence). The CDR3 reads CASSLVRPLNQPQHF. In DNA, the CDR3 is TGTGCCAGTAGCTTAGTACGACCACTCAATCAGCCCCAGCATTTT.

The rearrangement links TRBV11-2 to TRBJ1-1, with 7 bases identical to TRBD1. The germline V gene has CDR1 SGHAT and CDR2 FQNNGV. J gave up 11 bases and V 6 bases, and 15 bases lay outside the gene matches. The CDR3 is made up of 14 amino acids. CDR3 sequence: CASRSSDTGTEAFF. In nucleotides, the CDR3 is TGTGCCAGCAGGTCTTCCGATACCGGGACAGAGGCTTTCTTT.

V usage is TRBV27 and J usage is TRBJ1-5; D may be TRBD1 (6 bases). The CDR3 runs to 16 residues. V lost 5 bases and J lost 0, with 14 bases in between. Germline V gives CDR1 MNHEY, CDR2 SMNVEV (reference sequence). CDR3 in amino acids: CASSPITGYSNQPQHF. The CDR3 DNA is TGTGCCAGCAGTCCGATTACAGGGTATAGCAATCAGCCCCAGCATTTT.

The rearrangement links TRBV7-9 to TRBJ2-7; D is undetermined. The V gene lost 5 bases and the J gene lost 7 bases, with 12 bases spanning the gap. Germline V lookup: CDR1 SEHNR, CDR2 FQNEAQ (reference sequence). The CDR3 consists of 12 residues. CDR3 protein: CASSRGPEEQYF. In DNA, the CDR3 is TGTGCCAGCAGCCGCGGACCGGAGGAGCAGTACTTC. Full variable domain (rest looked up from reference TRBV7-9 and TRBJ2-7): DTGVSQNPRHKITKRGQNVTFRCDPISEHNRLYWYRQTLGQGPEFLTYFQNEAQLEKSRLLSDRFSAERPKGSFSTLEIQRTEQGDSAMYLCASSRGPEEQYFGPGTRLTVT.

This clone came up a few times. The rearrangement links TRBV30 to TRBJ2-7; 7 bases are a match to TRBD2. The CDR3 covers 12 residues. Germline assignment: CDR1 GTSNPN and CDR2 SVGIG (reference sequence). V gave up 4 bases and J gave up 6 bases; unmatched junction bases: 6. CDR3 DNA sequence: TGTGCCTGGACCCCGGGGAGGGGCGAGCAGTACTTC. Translating gives CAWTPGRGEQYF.

The chain joins TRBV6-1 to TRBJ2-5, with a possible D match to TRBD1 (6 bases). Trimming cost V 2 bases and J 4 bases, with 14 bases left between them. Germline CDR1 and CDR2: MNHNS and SASEGT. The CDR3 extends over 15 amino acids. CDR3: CASSELASRGETQYF. The CDR3 DNA reads TGTGCCAGCAGTGAATTGGCTAGCAGGGGAGAGACCCAGTACTTC.

The chain couples TRBV30 to TRBJ2-1; TRBD2 aligns across 8 bases. V was pared by 5 bases and J by 12 bases, with 3 bases of the junction left unmatched. The CDR3 totals 10 residues. Germline V gene sequence: CDR1 GTSNPN, CDR2 SVGIG (reference sequence). The CDR3 spells CAWEAGVQFF. CDR3 nucleotides: TGTGCCTGGGAAGCGGGAGTGCAGTTCTTC. The variable domain in full, completed from reference TRBV30 and TRBJ2-1, reads SQTIHQWPATLVQPVGSPLSLECTVEGTSNPNLYWYRQAAGRGLQLLFYSVGIGQISSEVPQNLSASRPQDRQFILSSKKLLLSDSGFYLCAWEAGVQFFGPGTRLTVL.

The chain combines TRBV28 with TRBJ2-7; D ambiguous. V lost 6 bases and J 4 bases, leaving 4 bases between the germline ends. Germline CDR1 and CDR2: MDHEN and SYDVKM. The CDR3 extends over 10 amino acids. CDR3 sequence (DNA): TGTGCCAGCAGAAAATACGAGCAGTACTTC. This translates into CASRKYEQYF.

V is TRBV10-1 and J is TRBJ2-7; TRBD2 matches at 7 bases. V gave up 4 bases and J gave up 0 bases; unmatched junction bases: 6. This CDR3 contains 15 residues. Per germline, CDR1 WNHNN and CDR2 SYGVQD (reference sequence). The CDR3 DNA sequence: TGCGCCAGCAGTGGGTCGGGGGGAAGCTCCTACGAGCAGTACTTC. Protein product: CASSGSGGSSYEQYF.

This chain links TRBV9 with TRBJ1-2; perhaps TRBD1 as D (6 bases). V was clipped by 0 bases and J by 8 bases, with 11 bases between them. Germline V gene sequence: CDR1 SGDLS, CDR2 YYNGEE. The CDR3 runs to 13 residues. The CDR3 DNA reads TGTGCCAGCAGCGTAGGAGGGGGGCCGGGCTACACCTTC. It codes for CASSVGGGPGYTF.

The chain links TRBV24-1 to TRBJ2-3, with 7 bases identical to TRBD1. The CDR3 spans 14 residues. CDR1 and CDR2 (germline): KGHDR, SFDVKD. J was trimmed by 0 bases and V by 8 bases; bases with no gene match: 4. CDR3 region: CATTGQLSTDTQYF. As DNA, the CDR3 is TGTGCCACCACGGGACAGTTAAGCACAGATACGCAGTATTTT.